This T cell receptor (beta chain) was captured in a study of cytomegalovirus exposure and HLA in healthy donors. A remark on this clone: Its specificity is unknown.

CDR1 and CDR2 (germline): MGHRA, YSYEKL. Losses at the gene ends were 1 base for V and 7 bases for J; bases not matched to a gene: 9. This CDR3 comprises 16 residues. Findings of the study overall: TCR beta sequences numbering roughly 16,000 were associated with HLA alleles at 0.05 false discovery rate in a later analysis. Most CMV-associated TCR beta chains were later found to appear HLA-restricted. The likely explanation for a cluster of highly shared sequence variants was sequencing artifact. Earlier results showed most TCR beta V segments being productive about 87% or about 30% of the time.

This PCR relied on a set of 60 Vbeta primers and 13 Jbeta primers. Profiling relied on immunoSEQ multiplex PCR, and the TCRdb table lists in-frame clones only, not all of them. The profile shows 150,000 or so clones, roughly 80% of them singletons. The rearrangement links TRBV4-1 to TRBJ2-3; 9 bases line up with TRBD1. The sequence was obtained from a man in his forties or fifties in good health and CMV-seropositive. Specimen: PBMCs. The CDR3 nucleotides are TGCGCCAGCAGCCAAGCGGACAGGGGCGGAGGTAATACGCAGTATTTT. Protein: CASSQADRGGGNTQYF.